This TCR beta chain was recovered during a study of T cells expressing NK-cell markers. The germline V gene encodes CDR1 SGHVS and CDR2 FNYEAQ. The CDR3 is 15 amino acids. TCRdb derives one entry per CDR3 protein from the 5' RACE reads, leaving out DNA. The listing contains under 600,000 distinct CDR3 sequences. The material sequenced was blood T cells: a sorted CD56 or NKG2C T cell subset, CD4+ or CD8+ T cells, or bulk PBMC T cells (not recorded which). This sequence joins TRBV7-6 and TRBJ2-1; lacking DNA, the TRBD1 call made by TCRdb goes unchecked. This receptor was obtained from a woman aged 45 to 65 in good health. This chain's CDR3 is CASSLGTGGQDEQFF.